The 14 T cell receptor beta chains reported below all come from one sample, sequenced in a study of cytomegalovirus exposure and HLA in healthy donors (dated by TCRdb to about 2017). Libraries were prepared through the immunoSEQ multiplex PCR assay. For the multiplex PCR, a mixture combining 60 forward primers for TCR Vbeta segments and 13 reverse primers for TCR Jbeta segments was used. As stored in TCRdb, this immuneACCESS dataset retains in-frame rearrangements with V and J assigned. A fraction of the clones does not appear; measured against another copy, unresolved V genes explain less than half of the discrepancy, and the remainder lacks a known reason. The sample table shows about 140,000 clones, and about four fifths are seen once. About 3.4% of the sample rests with the top ten. Source material: PBMCs. These receptor sequences come from a man between 18 and 35 years old in good health and CMV-seropositive.

The sample holds one count of this clone. A read error may produce the germline difference seen at one junction end. This sequence joins TRBV11-2 and TRBJ1-2; D is uncertain. Germline CDR1 SGHAT, CDR2 FQNNGV. CDR3 size: 12 residues. The CDR3 sequence is CASSLDGYGYTF. In DNA form, the CDR3 reads TGTGCCAGCAGTTTAGACGGCTATGGCTACACCTTC.

V and J are TRBV9 and TRBJ2-7; TRBD1 agrees at 10 bases. This CDR3 has 16 residues. J gave up 2 bases and V 0 bases, and 5 bases lay outside the gene matches. Per germline, CDR1 SGDLS and CDR2 YYNGEE. The CDR3 is CASSVGPTGGTYEQYF. The CDR3 bases are TGTGCCAGCAGCGTAGGCCCGACAGGGGGCACCTACGAGCAGTACTTC.

There are a few counts of this clone. The V and J genes are TRBV7-8 and TRBJ1-6; the match to TRBD1 covers 7 bases. Germline CDR1 is SGHVS and CDR2 is FQNEAQ. With V trimmed by 7 bases and J by 9 bases, 12 bases remained unmatched. There are 15 residues in the CDR3. In DNA, the CDR3 is TGTGCCAGCACCCCCACCCGTGCAGGGGGTTCACCCCTCCACTTT. It codes for CASTPTRAGGSPLHF.

This clone was observed once. The rearrangement joins TRBV27 to TRBJ1-1, with TRBD1 matching over 7 bases. Germline CDR1 MNHEY, CDR2 SMNVEV (reference sequence). V lost 3 bases and J lost 8; bases outside the gene matches: 6. CDR3 length equals 13 residues. In DNA form, the CDR3 reads TGTGCCAGCAGTTTCACAGGGGTGGTAGAAGCTTTCTTT. It codes for CASSFTGVVEAFF.

This clone was found a few times. The genes are TRBV15 and TRBJ2-7; maybe TRBD1 (5 bases). Germline CDR1 and CDR2: LNHNV and YYDKDF (reference sequence). V was shortened by 3 bases and J by 3 bases, with 6 bases between the two germline ends. The CDR3 sequence is 12 residues long. The CDR3 nucleotides are TGTGCCACCAGCAGGGACAACTACGAGCAGTACTTC. Its protein product is CATSRDNYEQYF.

The CDR3 bases are TGTGCCAGCAGTTTCTTAAATTACGAGCAGTACTTC. Protein sequence: CASSFLNYEQYF. The chain combines TRBV28 with TRBJ2-7, with D unresolved. The CDR3 is 12 amino acids. Trimming left V 3 bases short and J 4 bases short, with 7 bases between. Germline V CDR1 and CDR2: MDHEN, SYDVKM.

The chain carries TRBV7-6 and TRBJ2-7, with 8 nucleotides matching TRBD2. The CDR3 extends over 16 amino acids. V shed 2 bases and J 1 base; nucleotides not matched to a gene: 7. Germline V gene data show CDR1 as SGHVS and CDR2 as FNYEAQ. The CDR3 here is CASSLSSSGFSYEQYF. CDR3 sequence (DNA): TGTGCCAGCAGCTTATCCTCTAGCGGGTTTTCCTACGAGCAGTACTTC.

This clone was counted once. This sequence joins TRBV5-1 and TRBJ1-1, with 8 bases aligning to TRBD1. V dropped 4 bases and J dropped 6; count of bases not matched to a gene: 8. This CDR3 comprises 14 residues. Germline values: CDR1 SGHRS, CDR2 YFSETQ. This chain's CDR3 is CASSPGTGEPEAFF. The DNA for the CDR3 is TGCGCCAGCAGCCCCGGGACAGGCGAACCTGAAGCTTTCTTT.

The CDR3, as DNA: TGTGCCAGCAGCCCGGGACTAGCACGCAATGAGCAGTTCTTC. This gives the protein CASSPGLARNEQFF. The chain has TRBV27 and TRBJ2-1; 9 bases match TRBD2. The CDR3 extends over 14 amino acids. Germline V lookup: CDR1 MNHEY, CDR2 SMNVEV (reference sequence). V shed 6 bases, J shed 6 bases, and the junction held 6 bases outside the gene matches.

The chain is built from TRBV7-3 and TRBJ2-1; D might be TRBD2 (6 bases). Germline V gene lookup returns CDR1 SGHTA and CDR2 FQGTGA. The germline V and J ends were trimmed by 3 bases and 3 bases, with 18 bases remaining between them. This CDR3 is 17 amino acids long. The CDR3 loop is CASSLGLPRLNYNEQFF. CDR3 bases: TGTGCCAGCAGCTTGGGACTTCCCCGGCTAAACTACAATGAGCAGTTCTTC.

Of note for this clone: The missing conserved phenylalanine or tryptophan at the end of this CDR3 makes a read error likely. The DNA is omitted, as the CDR3 cannot be located on it reliably, and the CDR3 follows TCRdb's listing. The chain carries TRBV2 and TRBJ2-7; the table's D call of TRBD1 was not tested on the DNA. Germline V gives CDR1 SNHLY, CDR2 FYNNEI. The CDR3 is 13 amino acids long, termini counted. CDR3 sequence: CASSADWGRAQIL.

This chain connects TRBV5-6 to TRBJ2-7; 12 bases fit TRBD2. The CDR3 contains 14 residues. Germline CDR1 and CDR2: SGHDT and YYEEEE. With V trimmed by 4 bases and J by 4 bases, 3 bases remained unmatched. The CDR3, as DNA: TGTGCCAGCAGCCCCGGGACTAGCGGGTACGAGCAGTACTTC. This codes for CASSPGTSGYEQYF.

This clone showed up just once. CDR3 residues: CASSQDQGLWNIQYF. CDR3 sequence (DNA): TGTGCCAGCAGCCAAGATCAGGGTTTATGGAACATTCAGTACTTC. The chain is built from TRBV14 and TRBJ2-4, with D possibly being TRBD1 (5 bases). V gave up 0 bases and J gave up 7 bases, with 13 bases separating them. From germline, CDR1 is SGHDN and CDR2 FVKESK. This CDR3 spans 15 amino acids. Variable domain in full (rest from reference TRBV14 and TRBJ2-4): EAGVTQFPSHSVIEKGQTVTLRCDPISGHDNLYWYRRVMGKEIKFLLHFVKESKQDESGMPNNRFLAERTGGTYSTLKVQPAELEDSGVYFCASSQDQGLWNIQYFGAGTRLSVL.

The CDR3 DNA reads TGTGCCAGCAGTGAACGAGCGGGAGGGCCCGACGAGCAGTACTTC. Its translation: CASSERAGGPDEQYF. The chain is built from TRBV6-1 and TRBJ2-7; 10 nucleotides match TRBD2. Trimming took 2 bases from V and 5 from J; bases not matched to a gene: 6. CDR1 and CDR2 (germline): MNHNS, SASEGT. The CDR3 is 15 amino acids.